This T cell receptor beta chain derives from a study of T cell clones after liver transplantation. For the study at large: TCRbeta sequencing after a pre-transplant mixed lymphocyte reaction identified graft-donor-reactive clones, later tracked in post-transplant blood. Study-wide findings and caveats: Compared with third party-reactive sequences, donor-reactive ones declined more, independent of withdrawal success.

The data were produced by immunoSEQ multiplex PCR, yet TCRdb's version contains in-frame clones alone and is incomplete. Of around 30,000 clones in the sample, around 94% were seen once. About this clone itself: Its antigen remains unidentified.

Sequencing was performed on CD8+ T cells from blood, taken 12 months after liver transplant. The sequence derives from a human patient who received a liver transplant. Some of the T cells may derive from the graft donor.

In nucleotides, the CDR3 is TGTGCCAGCAGTGCAGGACTATATTACAATGAGCAGTTCTTC. Its translation: CASSAGLYYNEQFF. This rearrangement joins TRBV27 to TRBJ2-1, with D perhaps matching TRBD2 (6 bases). Germline lookup yields CDR1 MNHEY and CDR2 SMNVEV (reference sequence). CDR3 length equals 14 residues. V was clipped by 5 bases and J by 4 bases, with 12 bases between them.